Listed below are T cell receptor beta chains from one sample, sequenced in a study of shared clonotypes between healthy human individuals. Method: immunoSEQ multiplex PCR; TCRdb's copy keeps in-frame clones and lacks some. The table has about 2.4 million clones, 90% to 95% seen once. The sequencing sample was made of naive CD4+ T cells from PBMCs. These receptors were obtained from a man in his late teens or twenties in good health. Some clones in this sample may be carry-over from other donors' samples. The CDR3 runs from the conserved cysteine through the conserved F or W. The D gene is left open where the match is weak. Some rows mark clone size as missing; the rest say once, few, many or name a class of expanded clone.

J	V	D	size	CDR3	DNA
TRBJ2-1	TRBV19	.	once	CATQGKLGNNEQFF	TGTGCCACTCAGGGGAAATTGGGGAACAATGAGCAGTTCTTC
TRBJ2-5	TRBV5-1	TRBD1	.	CASSRGQAEQETQYF	TGCGCCAGCAGCAGGGGACAGGCAGAACAAGAGACCCAGTACTTC
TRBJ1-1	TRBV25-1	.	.	CASSESGGGAVRNF	TGTGCCAGCAGTGAATCGGGAGGTGGGGCAGTTCGAAACTTT
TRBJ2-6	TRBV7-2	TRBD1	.	CASSPGGSGANVLTF	TGTGCCAGCAGCCCAGGGGGCTCTGGGGCCAACGTCCTGACTTTC
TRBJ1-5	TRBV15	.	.	CATSRDPSGVGQPQHF	TGTGCCACCAGCAGAGATCCCTCAGGGGTCGGGCAGCCCCAGCATTTT
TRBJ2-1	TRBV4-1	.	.	CASSQDRLDYNEQFF	TGCGCCAGCAGCCAAGATAGGCTAGACTACAATGAGCAGTTCTTC
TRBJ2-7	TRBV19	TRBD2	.	CASSMREGLYEQYF	TGTGCCAGTAGTATGAGGGAGGGCCTCTACGAGCAGTACTTC
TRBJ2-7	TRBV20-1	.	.	CSASVREEQYF	TGCAGTGCTAGTGTACGGGAGGAGCAGTACTTC
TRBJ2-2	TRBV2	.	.	CASRAPVPRTGELFF	TGTGCCAGCAGGGCCCCGGTCCCCAGAACCGGGGAGCTGTTTTTT
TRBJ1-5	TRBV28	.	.	CASRLRGSGQPQHF	TGTGCCAGCAGGTTAAGGGGATCGGGGCAGCCCCAGCATTTT
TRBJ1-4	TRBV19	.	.	CASTGTTGPHPTNEKLFF	TGTGCCAGTACAGGAACGACAGGACCCCACCCAACTAATGAAAAACTGTTTTTT
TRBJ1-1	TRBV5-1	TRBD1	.	CASKPSDRGIRNTEAFF	TGCGCCAGCAAACCTTCGGACAGGGGAATTAGGAACACTGAAGCTTTCTTT
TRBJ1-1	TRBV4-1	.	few	CASRETGVEAFF	TGCGCCAGCAGGGAAACGGGGGTGGAAGCTTTCTTT
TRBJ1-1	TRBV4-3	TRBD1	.	CASSQDPGQLTNTEAFF	TGCGCCAGCAGCCAGGATCCGGGACAGCTAACGAACACTGAAGCTTTCTTT
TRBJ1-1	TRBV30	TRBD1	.	CAWHHTGVPEAFF	TGTGCCTGGCATCATACAGGGGTCCCTGAAGCTTTCTTT
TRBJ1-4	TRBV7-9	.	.	CASSNRRGEKLFF	TGTGCCAGCAGCAATCGCCGGGGTGAAAAACTGTTTTTT
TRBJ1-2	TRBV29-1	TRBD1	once	CSIEGTGVNYGYTF	TGCAGCATAGAAGGGACAGGGGTGAACTATGGCTACACCTTC
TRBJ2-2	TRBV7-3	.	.	CASSQLSNTGELFF	TGTGCCAGCAGCCAACTTTCGAACACCGGGGAGCTGTTTTTT
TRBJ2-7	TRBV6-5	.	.	CASSYSGFSAVYEQYF	TGTGCCAGCAGTTACTCTGGGTTCAGCGCGGTCTACGAGCAGTACTTC
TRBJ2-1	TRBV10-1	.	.	CASSDAQKDSNEQFF	TGCGCCAGCAGTGACGCACAGAAAGACAGCAATGAGCAGTTCTTC
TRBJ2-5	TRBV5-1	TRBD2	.	CASSYTPGLAGETQYF	TGCGCCAGCAGCTACACACCGGGACTAGCTGGGGAGACCCAGTACTTC
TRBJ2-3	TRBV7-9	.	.	CASSLGPGVDTQYF	TGTGCCAGCAGCTTAGGTCCGGGGGTGGATACGCAGTATTTT